This TCR beta chain was profiled in a study of shared clonotypes between healthy human individuals. Findings of the study overall: Represented diversity (both genetic and exposure-history) was limited by the small number of donors.

Germline V gives CDR1 SQVTM, CDR2 ANQGSEA. CDR3 size: 15 residues. V shed 3 bases and J 2 bases; nucleotides not matched to a gene: 8. As originally analysed: Filtering was not the same, since immunoSEQ gave junction-only sequences without quality scores. Method: immunoSEQ multiplex PCR; TCRdb's copy keeps in-frame clones and lacks some. For V, J and clone size, that table is used; D and trimming come from the DNA. This sample has 2 million to 2.5 million clones, with roughly 93% found just once. Regarding this clone: Its target is unknown.

J is TRBJ2-7 and V is TRBV29-1; 9 bases are shared with TRBD2. The receptor was isolated from a young man in good health. Some clones in this sample may be carry-over from other donors' samples. The sequenced sample was naive CD4+ T cells from PBMCs. Subset specified: CD45RA+ positively selected. CDR3 sequence reads: CSVDISGRPTYEQYF. As DNA, the CDR3 is TGCAGCGTTGACATCAGCGGGAGGCCTACCTACGAGCAGTACTTC.